These T cell receptor beta chains were read from a single sample in a study of T cells in Graves' hyperthyroidism and ophthalmopathy. TCRdb itself ran the multiplex PCR reads through MiXCR, one entry per CDR3 protein. Of approximately 370,000 distinct CDR3 sequences listed, roughly a sixth are singletons. Specimen: blood. These receptor sequences come from a woman in her 30s with Graves' hyperthyroidism that later progressed to Graves' ophthalmopathy. Both conserved end residues are part of each CDR3. The D gene is left open where the match is weak. Size is omitted from some rows. Given values are once, few, many or a class for expanded clones.

J,V,D,size,DNA,CDR3
TRBJ2-1,TRBV29-1,TRBD1,many,TGCAGCGTTGAAGACAGGGGGTTGGACAATGAGCAGTTCTTC,CSVEDRGLDNEQFF
TRBJ1-5,TRBV5-6,.,many,TGTGCCAGCAGCAAGTTAGAACAGCCCCAGCATTTT,CASSKLEQPQHF
TRBJ2-3,TRBV3-1,TRBD2,.,TGTGCCAGCAGCCAAGTCTGGGGGGGGGGACTATTCGCAGATACGCAGTATTTT,CASSQVWGGGLFADTQYF
TRBJ2-7,TRBV7-9,TRBD2,many,TGTGCCAGCAGCTCGACCCAACCGCTTGCGGGAGACGAGACCTACGAGCAGTACTTC,CASSSTQPLAGDETYEQYF
TRBJ1-1,TRBV29-1,.,many,TGCAGCGTTGATTGGGCAGGGCGGCCGAACACTGAAGCTTTCTTT,CSVDWAGRPNTEAFF
TRBJ2-3,TRBV28,.,many,TGTGCCAGCACATCCGGGACACTAACTAGCACAGATACGCAGTATTTT,CASTSGTLTSTDTQYF
TRBJ1-1,TRBV12-5,TRBD1,many,TGTGCTAGTGGTTTCGCTTTGGGCAGGGGGCGTACTGAAGCTTTCTTT,CASGFALGRGRTEAFF
TRBJ1-4,TRBV18,.,many,TGTGCCAGCTCACCACCAGGCCCTAATGAAAAACTGTTTTTT,CASSPPGPNEKLFF
TRBJ2-1,TRBV7-8,.,few,TGTGCCAGCAGTGGTTGGGCGGTCTTTGAGAATGAGCAGTTCTTC,CASSGWAVFENEQFF
TRBJ2-3,TRBV3-1,.,many,TGTGCCAGCAGCCAAGCCCCGAGGAATACGCAGTATTTT,CASSQAPRNTQYF
TRBJ2-1,TRBV15,TRBD1,many,TGTGCCACCAGCAGAGGGACAGGGGGGTACAATGAGCAGTTCTTC,CATSRGTGGYNEQFF
TRBJ2-6,TRBV7-2,.,few,TGTGCCAGCAGCCCCCGTGTTAGCTTCATGGGGGGGGCCAACGTCCTGACTTTC,CASSPRVSFMGGANVLTF
TRBJ1-6,TRBV2,TRBD1,.,TGTGCCAGCAGCGTGGACAGGGGACCTACCCTCTATAATTCACCCCTCCACTTT,CASSVDRGPTLYNSPLHF
TRBJ1-5,TRBV6-1,.,few,TGTGCCAGCAGTGTCCAGGGTAGCAATCAGCCCCAGCATTTT,CASSVQGSNQPQHF
TRBJ2-7,TRBV12-3/TRBV12-4,.,many,TGTGCCAGCAGGTCGACCCACAGCTCCTACGAGCAGTACTTC,CASRSTHSSYEQYF
TRBJ2-1,TRBV7-2,.,many,TGTGCCAGCAGCCTCCATACTGCGGGCCTCAATGAGCAGTTCTTC,CASSLHTAGLNEQFF
TRBJ1-1,TRBV11-2,TRBD1,many,TGTGCCAGCAGCCAAATCACGGGGACAGGAAAAGCTTTCTTT,CASSQITGTGKAFF
TRBJ2-3,TRBV11-2,.,many,TGTGCTTCAGCAGCTACAGGATATAGCACAGATACGCAGTATTTT,CASAATGYSTDTQYF
TRBJ2-1,TRBV3-1,TRBD2,.,TGTGCCAGCAGCCAGGGACTAGGTGATCACCAGTTCTTC,CASSQGLGDHQFF
TRBJ1-6,TRBV2,.,many,TGTGCCAGCAACCCGGGCCTCAATTCACCCCTCCACTTT,CASNPGLNSPLHF
TRBJ1-1,TRBV6-2/TRBV6-3,.,many,TGTGCCAGCAGTTACTCGGGCGTGTGGGGGGAAGCTTTCTTT,CASSYSGVWGEAFF
TRBJ2-3,TRBV5-4,TRBD2,.,TGTGCCAGCAGCTTGTGGACTAGCGGATTCACAGATACGCAGTATTTT,CASSLWTSGFTDTQYF
TRBJ1-2,TRBV5-5,TRBD1,few,TGTGCCAGCAGCTCCCTCCCGGACAGGACTTTCTATGGCTACACCTTC,CASSSLPDRTFYGYTF
TRBJ2-2,TRBV6-1,.,many,TGTGCCAGCGAGCCTTCTAGCACCGGGGAGCTGTTTTTT,CASEPSSTGELFF
TRBJ2-2,TRBV2,.,many,TGTGCCAGCTGTCCGAGGAACACCGGGGAGCTGTTTTTT,CASCPRNTGELFF
TRBJ2-1,TRBV15,TRBD2,many,TGTGCCACCAGTACCGGGACTAACTACAATGAGCAGTTCTTC,CATSTGTNYNEQFF
TRBJ2-7,TRBV20-1,TRBD1,.,TGCAGTGCTAGAGTACGGACAGGGGACTACGAGCAGTACTTC,CSARVRTGDYEQYF
TRBJ2-7,TRBV27,.,many,TGTGCCAGCAGTCCCCAGGGGCAATTCCCGACCGAGCAGTACTTC,CASSPQGQFPTEQYF
TRBJ1-2,TRBV7-8,TRBD1,.,TGTGCCAGCAGCCTAACAGGGGGAGGATACTATGGCTACACCTTC,CASSLTGGGYYGYTF
TRBJ2-5,TRBV5-1,.,few,TGCGCCAGCAGCCCTGGACGGGCAGGGACAGAGACCCAGTACTTC,CASSPGRAGTETQYF
TRBJ2-2,TRBV7-9,.,.,TGTGCCAGCAGCTTAGTTGCTCAGACCGGGGAGCTGTTTTTT,CASSLVAQTGELFF
TRBJ2-1,TRBV5-8,TRBD2,few,TGTGCCAGCAGGCCAGCGGGGGCCCGTGAGCAGTTCTTC,CASRPAGAREQFF
TRBJ2-3,TRBV7-9,.,many,TGTGCCAGCAGCCCAACCACAGATACGCAGTATTTT,CASSPTTDTQYF
TRBJ2-7,TRBV28,.,.,TGTGCCAGCAGCTCTACAGGGCCCGAGCAGTACTTC,CASSSTGPEQYF
TRBJ2-5,TRBV5-5,TRBD1,.,TGTGCCAGCAGCGGAACGGACAGGGGGCGGATTGTGGGAGGGGAGACCCAGTACTTC,CASSGTDRGRIVGGETQYF
TRBJ2-1,TRBV9,.,many,TGTGCCAGCAGCGTAGGTTGGCGGGACCACAATGAGCAGTTCTTC,CASSVGWRDHNEQFF
TRBJ1-1,TRBV14,.,.,TGTGCCAGCAGCCAAGGTATCCTGGTTACTGAAGCTTTCTTT,CASSQGILVTEAFF
TRBJ1-2,TRBV9,.,few,TGTGCCAGCAGCGCACCGATCTATGGCTACACCTTC,CASSAPIYGYTF